This TCR beta chain was found in a study of blood T cell repertoires in COVID-19. Study context: Italy, Spain and the United States were the sources of the convalescent and acute COVID-19 samples.

The J segment lost 0 bases and the V segment lost 5 bases, leaving 7 bases of the junction unmatched. From germline, CDR1 is SGHTA and CDR2 FQGNSA. The CDR3 runs 17 residues. This clone came up a few times. Authors' methods: It was from reference gene primer amplification that nucleated cell counts were estimated. The protocol was immunoSEQ multiplex PCR, while the TCRdb copy is restricted to in-frame clones and leaves out a portion. V and J calls and clone size follow that table, whereas D and trimming were derived from the DNA. The repertoire holds under 250,000 clones, with roughly 84% as singletons.

The V gene is TRBV7-2, the J gene TRBJ1-6, with 7 nucleotides matching TRBD1. Sequencing was done on a sample of peripheral blood. The receptor's source is a man aged 50 to 60 with active or convalescent COVID-19. The CDR3 is CASSARGQSSYNSPLHF. The CDR3 region has the DNA TGTGCCAGCAGCGCGAGGGGGCAGAGCTCCTATAATTCACCCCTCCACTTT.